The 17 T cell receptor beta chains presented below share a single source sample, sequenced in a study of cytomegalovirus exposure and HLA in healthy donors. Primers for the PCR totalled 60 Vbeta and 13 Jbeta. Profiled with immunoSEQ multiplex PCR; TCRdb holds only in-frame clones, not every one. The sample yields 250,000 to 300,000 clones, around nine tenths seen once. The material sequenced was PBMCs. The receptor set was obtained from a girl aged 2 to 9 in good health and CMV-seronegative.

The CDR3 DNA reads as TGTGCCAGCAGCGTAGAGCGGGGGGGCACCGGGGAGCTGTTTTTT. It codes for CASSVERGGTGELFF. The chain employs TRBV9 and TRBJ2-2; 10 bases are a match to TRBD2. V lost 0 bases to trimming and J lost 4 bases; unmatched junction nucleotides: 0. Germline CDR1 and CDR2: SGDLS and YYNGEE. The CDR3 totals 15 residues.

This chain connects TRBV5-4 to TRBJ2-2; 11 bases align to TRBD1. Germline CDR1 reads SGHNT; CDR2 reads YYREEE (reference sequence). J was trimmed by 7 bases and V by 4 bases; bases with no gene match: 6. This CDR3 spans 15 amino acids. The CDR3 region has the DNA TGTGCCAGCAGCGCAGGACAGGGGGCGTACGGGGAGCTGTTTTTT. Encoded protein: CASSAGQGAYGELFF.

V gene TRBV14 combines with J gene TRBJ1-5, with D uncertain. Germline V gene lookup returns CDR1 SGHDN and CDR2 FVKESK. Trimming cost V 4 bases and J 1 base, with 8 bases left between them. The CDR3 is 14 residues long. The chain's CDR3 is CASSRTGSNQPQHF. CDR3 in DNA: TGTGCCAGCAGCCGGACGGGAAGCAATCAGCCCCAGCATTTT.

The chain links TRBV27 to TRBJ1-5, with 10 bases aligning to TRBD1. Germline lookup yields CDR1 MNHEY and CDR2 SMNVEV (reference sequence). J lost 2 bases, V lost 2 bases, and 0 bases had no gene match. CDR3 length: 15 amino acids. This chain's CDR3 is CASSLGTGGNQPQHF. In DNA form, the CDR3 reads TGTGCCAGCAGTTTAGGGACAGGGGGCAATCAGCCCCAGCATTTT.

V and J are TRBV29-1 and TRBJ2-7, with D unclear. CDR1 and CDR2 (germline): SQVTM, ANQGSEA. The CDR3 loop spans 13 amino acids. Trimming shortened V by 5 bases and J by 0 bases, and 11 bases separated the two germline ends. CDR3 sequence (DNA): TGCAGCGTTCTCGGCGGCCTCTCCTACGAGCAGTACTTC. Protein sequence: CSVLGGLSYEQYF.

The chain joins TRBV6-1 to TRBJ2-5, with D perhaps TRBD1 (5 bases). The J call may be incorrect, as the DNA end agrees better with TRBJ2-7. Germline V CDR1 and CDR2: MNHNS, SASEGT. The CDR3 consists of 13 residues. CDR3 bases: TGTGCCAGCAGTGAAGGCCCAGGGAACGAGCAGTACTTC. This translates into CASSEGPGNEQYF.

The CDR3 nucleotides are TGTGCCAGCAGGGCCCCGGGTCGGCGGGAGACCCAGTACTTC. This sequence encodes CASRAPGRRETQYF. V gene TRBV28 combines with J gene TRBJ2-5; D remains ambiguous. Trimming pared 6 bases from V and 5 bases from J, leaving 16 bases between. Germline V gene data show CDR1 as MDHEN and CDR2 as SYDVKM. The CDR3 totals 14 residues. The whole variable domain, filled in from reference TRBV28 and TRBJ2-5, reads DVKVTQSSRYLVKRTGEKVFLECVQDMDHENMFWYRQDPGLGLRLIYFSYDVKMKEKGDIPEGYSVSREKKERFSLILESASTNQTSMYLCASRAPGRRETQYFGPGTRLLVL.

The genes are TRBV30 and TRBJ2-3, with 8 bases identical to TRBD1. Germline CDR1 GTSNPN, CDR2 SVGIG (reference sequence). CDR3 length: 14 amino acids. Germline trimming cut 3 bases from V and 1 base from J; bases unmatched to any gene: 3. Here the CDR3 DNA reads TGTGCCTGGAGGGCGGACAGGGGCACAGATACGCAGTATTTT. Translating it yields CAWRADRGTDTQYF.

This rearrangement joins TRBV4-1 to TRBJ1-2, with D uncertain. Between the trimmed V and J ends, which lost 4 bases and 8 bases, there was a span of 17 bases. Germline V gene sequence: CDR1 MGHRA, CDR2 YSYEKL. The length of the CDR3 is 14 residues. The CDR3 here is CASSPEADSGGYTF. DNA of the CDR3: TGCGCCAGCAGCCCCGAGGCGGATTCCGGCGGCTACACCTTC.

J is TRBJ2-3 and V is TRBV9; D uncertain. CDR3 length: 15 residues. The V and J ends lost 0 bases and 2 bases respectively, with 10 bases between them. CDR1 and CDR2 from the germline V gene are SGDLS and YYNGEE. CDR3 sequence (DNA): TGTGCCAGCAGCGTAGTGGTCGGAGCCACAGATACGCAGTATTTT. Its protein is CASSVVVGATDTQYF.

The count of this clone is one. The chain couples TRBV19 to TRBJ2-7, with 11 bases identical to TRBD1. Germline-derived CDR1 and CDR2 are LNHDA and SQIVND (reference sequence). With 0 bases clipped from V and 5 bases from J, the junction kept 9 bases outside the gene matches. The CDR3 is 17 amino acids. The chain's CDR3 is CASSIDRTGGARDEQYF. The CDR3 nucleotides are TGTGCCAGTAGTATAGATAGGACAGGGGGCGCAAGGGACGAGCAGTACTTC.

J is TRBJ2-7 and V is TRBV5-5; the D gene is possibly TRBD2 (7 bases). V was cut by 2 bases and J by 0 bases, with 12 bases left in between. This CDR3 is 15 amino acids long. Germline CDR1 and CDR2: SGHKS and YYEKEE (reference sequence). The CDR3 reads CASSLGGESSYEQYF. CDR3 sequence (DNA): TGTGCCAGCAGCTTAGGGGGGGAAAGCTCCTACGAGCAGTACTTC. Full variable domain (rest looked up from reference TRBV5-5 and TRBJ2-7): DAGVTQSPTHLIKTRGQQVTLRCSPISGHKSVSWYQQVLGQGPQFIFQYYEKEERGRGNFPDRFSARQFPNYSSELNVNALLLGDSALYLCASSLGGESSYEQYFGPGTRLTVT.

This clone was detected only once. The genes are TRBV10-3 and TRBJ2-1, with 11 bases lining up with TRBD1. The V gene's germline CDR1 is ENHRY and CDR2 SYGVKD. The V segment lost 3 bases and the J segment 6 bases; nucleotides outside the gene matches: 4. The CDR3 spans 15 residues. The CDR3 DNA reads TGTGCCATCAGTGAAGGACAGGGGGCTTCCAATGAGCAGTTCTTC. Translation: CAISEGQGASNEQFF.

This clone was counted once. The CDR3 loop reads CASTERTGWNTEAFF. CDR3 in DNA: TGTGCCAGCACCGAGCGTACAGGGTGGAACACTGAAGCTTTCTTT. The V call is TRBV7-2, the J call TRBJ1-1; TRBD1 might be the D (6 bases). Germline CDR1 is SGHTA and CDR2 is FQGNSA. Trimming cost V 7 bases and J 1 base, with 16 bases left between them. The CDR3 runs 15 residues.

The rearrangement uses TRBV6-5 and TRBJ2-2; TRBD1 matches 8 bases. The J segment lost 1 base and the V segment lost 4 bases, leaving 2 bases of the junction unmatched. CDR1 is MNHEY, CDR2 SVGAGI, per germline. CDR3 length: 15 amino acids. The CDR3 loop is CASSWGQVNTGELFF. The CDR3 DNA follows: TGTGCCAGCAGTTGGGGACAGGTGAACACCGGGGAGCTGTTTTTT.

V usage is TRBV19 and J usage is TRBJ2-4; D possibly corresponds to TRBD1 (5 bases). CDR1 and CDR2 (germline): LNHDA, SQIVND (reference sequence). The CDR3 is 17 amino acids. Trimming removed 5 bases from V and 8 bases from J, with 25 bases in between. This CDR3 reads CASSPNRKDNRGDIQYF. In DNA, the CDR3 is TGTGCCAGTAGTCCCAACAGGAAGGACAACCGAGGTGACATTCAGTACTTC.

J is TRBJ1-2 and V is TRBV14; D gene uncertain. Germline assignment: CDR1 SGHDN and CDR2 FVKESK. With 1 base removed from V and 4 bases from J, the gap between germline ends came to 10 bases. The CDR3 loop spans 14 amino acids. CDR3 in amino acids: CASSQGPQAYGYTF. The CDR3 DNA reads as TGTGCCAGCAGCCAAGGTCCCCAAGCCTATGGCTACACCTTC.